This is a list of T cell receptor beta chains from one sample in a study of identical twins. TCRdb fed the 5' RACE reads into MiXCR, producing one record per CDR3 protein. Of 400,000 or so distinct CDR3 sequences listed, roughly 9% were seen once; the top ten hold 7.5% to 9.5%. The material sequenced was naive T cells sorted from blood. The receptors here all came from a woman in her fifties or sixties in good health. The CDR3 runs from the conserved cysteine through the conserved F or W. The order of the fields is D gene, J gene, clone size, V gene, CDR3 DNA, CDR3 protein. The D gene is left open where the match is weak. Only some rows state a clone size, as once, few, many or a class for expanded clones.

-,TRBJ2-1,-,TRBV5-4,TGTGCCAGCAGCCAAGAATCGAGCTCCTACAATGAGCAGTTCTTC,CASSQESSSYNEQFF
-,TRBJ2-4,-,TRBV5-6,TGTGCCAGCAGCAACGAAAATAGGTTATGGAACATTCAGTACTTC,CASSNENRLWNIQYF
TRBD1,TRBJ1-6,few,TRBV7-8,TGTGCCAGCAGCCAGACAGGGAAGAATTCACCCCTCCACTTT,CASSQTGKNSPLHF
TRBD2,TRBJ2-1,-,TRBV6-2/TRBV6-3,TGTGCCAGCCAATTAACTAGCGGGAGAAATGTGCAGTTCTTC,CASQLTSGRNVQFF
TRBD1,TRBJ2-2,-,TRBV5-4,TGTGCCAGCAACTCCCGGGACAGGGGGCCCGGGGAGCTGTTTTTT,CASNSRDRGPGELFF
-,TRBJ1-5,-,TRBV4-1,TGCGCCAGCAGCCAGCCCGGACAACATGAACCCCAGCATTTT,CASSQPGQHEPQHF
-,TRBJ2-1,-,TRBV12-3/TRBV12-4,TGTGCCAGCACCAAGCCGGGGGGCGGGAGTGGGTCTGATGAGCAGTTCTTC,CASTKPGGGSGSDEQFF
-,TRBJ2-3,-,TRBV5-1,TGCGCCAGCAGCTTGTTTACCGGGAGAGATAGCACAGATACGCAGTATTTT,CASSLFTGRDSTDTQYF
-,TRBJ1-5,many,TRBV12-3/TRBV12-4,TGTGCCAGCAGCACGGACAGTGGCTCGGGTCAGCCCCAGCATTTT,CASSTDSGSGQPQHF
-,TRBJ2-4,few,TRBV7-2,TGTGCCAGCAGCTTAGCGCTCTCGGTCCAGTACTTC,CASSLALSVQYF
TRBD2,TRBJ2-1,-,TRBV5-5,TGTGCCAGCAGCTTGTATAGACAGGCCAAGGCGGGAGGGGGTGAGCAGTTCTTC,CASSLYRQAKAGGGEQFF
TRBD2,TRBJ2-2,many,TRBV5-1,TGCGCCAGCAGCCCGGGGGGAGATCCGAACACCGGGGAGCTGTTTTTT,CASSPGGDPNTGELFF
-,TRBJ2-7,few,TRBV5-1,TGCGCCAGCAGCCCTTACCTGCGGGGCTCCTACGAGCAGTACTTC,CASSPYLRGSYEQYF
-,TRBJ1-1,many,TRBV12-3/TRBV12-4,TGTGCCAGCAGTTTCGGAGTGATGAACACTGAAGCTTTCTTT,CASSFGVMNTEAFF
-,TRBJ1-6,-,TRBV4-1,TGCGCCAGCAGCCGATTTGAGGAGTCTAGCTCCTATAATTCACCCCTCCACTTT,CASSRFEESSSYNSPLHF
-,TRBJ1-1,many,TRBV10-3,TGTGCCATCAGTACAGCGAACACTGAAGCTTTCTTT,CAISTANTEAFF
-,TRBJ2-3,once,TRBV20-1,TGCAGTGCCCTAAATATCCAAGGATACACAGATACGCAGTATTTT,CSALNIQGYTDTQYF
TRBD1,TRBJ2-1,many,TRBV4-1,TGCGCCAGCAGCCAAGGCAGGACAGGACCTTACAATGAGCAGTTCTTC,CASSQGRTGPYNEQFF
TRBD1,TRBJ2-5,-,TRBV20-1,TGCAGTGCTAGCGGGACAGCCTACGAGACCCAGTACTTC,CSASGTAYETQYF
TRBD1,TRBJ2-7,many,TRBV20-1,TGCAGTGCTAGAGTCATGGGACAGGGGTCAGGCGAGCAGTACTTC,CSARVMGQGSGEQYF
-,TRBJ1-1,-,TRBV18,TGTGCCAGCTCACCCATTCCCGGTTCGGTGAACACTGAAGCTTTCTTT,CASSPIPGSVNTEAFF
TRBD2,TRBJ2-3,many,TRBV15,TGTGCCACCAGCAGCCAGCGGGAGAGCACAGATACGCAGTATTTT,CATSSQRESTDTQYF
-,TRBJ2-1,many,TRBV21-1,TGTGCCAGCAGCAAAGATCACCCCAGCTCCTACAATGAGCAGTTCTTC,CASSKDHPSSYNEQFF
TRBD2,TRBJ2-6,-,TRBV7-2,TGTGCCAGCAGCTACGACGGGAGGGACTCATTTTCTGGGGCCAACGTCCTGACTTTC,CASSYDGRDSFSGANVLTF
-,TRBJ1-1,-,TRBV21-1,TGTGCCAGCAGCCTCCATAGAGGACGAAACACTGAAGCTTTCTTT,CASSLHRGRNTEAFF
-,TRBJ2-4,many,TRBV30,TGTGCCCTACGGCGGGGTCAGTACTTC,CALRRGQYF
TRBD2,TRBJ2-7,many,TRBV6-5,TGTGCCAGCAGCCGCCGGAGTAGCGGGAGTTACCATAGCTCCTACGAGCAGTACTTC,CASSRRSSGSYHSSYEQYF
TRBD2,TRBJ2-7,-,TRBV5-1,TGCGCCAGCAGCTTGGGGGGACTAGAAGGGCGCGAGCAGTACTTC,CASSLGGLEGREQYF
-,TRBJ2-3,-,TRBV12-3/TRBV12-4,TGTGCCAGCAGTTCCCGGTTAGGCACGCAGTATTTT,CASSSRLGTQYF
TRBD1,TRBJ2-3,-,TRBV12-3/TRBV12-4,TGTGCCAGCAGGGGACAGGGGCAAAGCACAGATACGCAGTATTTT,CASRGQGQSTDTQYF
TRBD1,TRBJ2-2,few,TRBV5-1,TGCGCCAGCAAACCACTCTCCCCGGGACAGGGGCTTGGGGAGCTGTTTTTT,CASKPLSPGQGLGELFF
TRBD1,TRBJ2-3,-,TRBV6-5,TGTGCCAGCAGTTATCTCTCTCCGACAGGGGGCTTCACAGATACGCAGTATTTT,CASSYLSPTGGFTDTQYF
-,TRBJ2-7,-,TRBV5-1,TGCGCCAGCAGCACGCGAGGGGACGGGGCCGAGCAGTACTTC,CASSTRGDGAEQYF
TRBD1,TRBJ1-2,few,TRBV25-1,TGTGCCAGCAGAAAACAGGGGGGAGATGGCTACACCTTC,CASRKQGGDGYTF
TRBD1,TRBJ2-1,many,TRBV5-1,TGCGCCAGCAGCTTGAAACAGGGGTATAATGAGCAGTTCTTC,CASSLKQGYNEQFF
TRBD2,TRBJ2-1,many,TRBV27,TGTGCCAGCAGACTAGCGGGAGGGAATGAGCAGTTCTTC,CASRLAGGNEQFF
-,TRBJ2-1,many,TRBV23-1,TGCGCCAGCAGTCAATTTCGTTCCTACAATGAGCAGTTCTTC,CASSQFRSYNEQFF
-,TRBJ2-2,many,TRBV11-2,TGTGCCAGCAGCCCAGGGGCGGGACCGTCCGGGGAGCTGTTTTTT,CASSPGAGPSGELFF
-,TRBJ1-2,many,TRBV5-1,TGCGCCAGCAGCGCGCCCGAGTTGTATGGCTACACCTTC,CASSAPELYGYTF
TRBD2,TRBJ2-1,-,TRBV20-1,TGCAGTGCTAGAGCCCGAGCGGGAGGGCCTCACAATGAGCAGTTCTTC,CSARARAGGPHNEQFF
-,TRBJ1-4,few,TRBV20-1,TGCAGTGCTAGAGATTTTAGACAGGCAACAGGGGAAAAACTGTTTTTT,CSARDFRQATGEKLFF
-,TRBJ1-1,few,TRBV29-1,TGCAGCGTTGTACAGGGGAACACTGAAGCTTTCTTT,CSVVQGNTEAFF
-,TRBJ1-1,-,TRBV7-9,TGTGCCAGCAGCTACAACTTGCGGGGGACATTGGACACTGAAGCTTTCTTT,CASSYNLRGTLDTEAFF
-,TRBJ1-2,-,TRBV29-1,TGCAGCGTAGGGGGACCCATCATGGGTGGCTACACCTTC,CSVGGPIMGGYTF
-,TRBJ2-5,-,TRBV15,TGTGCCACCAGCGACCCTTCACGCGAAGAGACCCAGTACTTC,CATSDPSREETQYF
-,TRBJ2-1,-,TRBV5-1,TGCGCCAGCAGCGTAGATAGGTACAATGACCAGTTCTTC,CASSVDRYNDQFF
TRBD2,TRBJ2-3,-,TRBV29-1,TGCAGCGTTGCGACTAGCGGGAGTTCAGATACGCAGTATTTT,CSVATSGSSDTQYF
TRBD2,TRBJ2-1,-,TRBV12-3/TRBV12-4,TGTGCCAGCAACCTAGCGGGAGCGGTCAATGAGCAGTTCTTC,CASNLAGAVNEQFF
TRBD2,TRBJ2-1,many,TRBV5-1,TGCGCCAGCAGCTTCAGCGGGGCCTACAATGAGCAGTTCTTC,CASSFSGAYNEQFF
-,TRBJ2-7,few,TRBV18,TGTGCCAGCTCACAAACAGGAGCTTACGAGCAGTACTTC,CASSQTGAYEQYF
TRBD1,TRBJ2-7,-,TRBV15,TGTGCCACCAGCACCGACATAGACAGGGGGCGCGGGAAGCAGTACTTC,CATSTDIDRGRGKQYF
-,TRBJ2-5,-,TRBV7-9,TGTGCCAGCAGCTTTACTAGCCCGAAGGAGACCCAGTACTTC,CASSFTSPKETQYF
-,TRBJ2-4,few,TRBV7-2,TGTGCCAGCAGCTTTGGTCTAGCCAAAAACATTCAGTACTTC,CASSFGLAKNIQYF
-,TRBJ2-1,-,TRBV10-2,TGCGCCACCATAGACCGAAGCTCCTACAATGAGCAGTTCTTC,CATIDRSSYNEQFF
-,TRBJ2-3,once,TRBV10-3,TGTGCCATCAGTTCACCCTCGGAAGATACGCAGTATTTT,CAISSPSEDTQYF
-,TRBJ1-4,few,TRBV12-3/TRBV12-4,TGTGCCAGCAGTTCAGGGGAAGGGTTCAAACTGTTTTTT,CASSSGEGFKLFF
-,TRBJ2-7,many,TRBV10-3,TGTGCCACCGTCCAGGGTGGTTCGGACGAGCAGTACTTC,CATVQGGSDEQYF
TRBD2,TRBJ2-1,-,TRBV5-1,TGCGCCAGCAGCCCGGGACTAGCGGGTGTATCCTACAATGAGCAGTTCTTC,CASSPGLAGVSYNEQFF
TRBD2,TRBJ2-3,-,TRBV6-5,TGTGCCAGCAGCAAGACAGGGTTGACTAGCGGGGCAGATACGCAGTATTTT,CASSKTGLTSGADTQYF